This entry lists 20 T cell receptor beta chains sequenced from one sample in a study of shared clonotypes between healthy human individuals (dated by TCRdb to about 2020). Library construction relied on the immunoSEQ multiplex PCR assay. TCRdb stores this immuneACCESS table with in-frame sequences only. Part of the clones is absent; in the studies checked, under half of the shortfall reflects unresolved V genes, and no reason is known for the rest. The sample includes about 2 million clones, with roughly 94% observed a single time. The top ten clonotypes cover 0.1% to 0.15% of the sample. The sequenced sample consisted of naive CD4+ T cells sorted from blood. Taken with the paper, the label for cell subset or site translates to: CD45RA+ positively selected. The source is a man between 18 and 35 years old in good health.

In nucleotides, the CDR3 is TGTGCCACCAGCGAGGGACACCGGGGATATGAGCAGTTCTTC. Its protein is CATSEGHRGYEQFF. The V call is TRBV15, the J call TRBJ2-1; tentative D call: TRBD1 (6 bases). V shed 5 bases and J shed 8 bases, with 16 bases lying between them. This CDR3 is built from 14 residues. Germline CDR1 is LNHNV and CDR2 is YYDKDF (reference sequence). The variable domain in full, completed from reference TRBV15 and TRBJ2-1, reads DAMVIQNPRYQVTQFGKPVTLSCSQTLNHNVMYWYQQKSSQAPKLLFHYYDKDFNNEADTPDNFQSRRPNTSFCFLDIRSPGLGDTAMYLCATSEGHRGYEQFFGPGTRLTVL.

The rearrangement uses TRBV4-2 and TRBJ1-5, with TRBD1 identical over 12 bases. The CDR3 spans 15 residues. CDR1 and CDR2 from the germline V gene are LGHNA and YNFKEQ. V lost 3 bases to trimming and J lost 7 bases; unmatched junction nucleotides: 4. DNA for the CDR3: TGTGCCAGCAGCCAGGGACAGGGGGCGGACCAGCCCCAGCATTTT. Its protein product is CASSQGQGADQPQHF.

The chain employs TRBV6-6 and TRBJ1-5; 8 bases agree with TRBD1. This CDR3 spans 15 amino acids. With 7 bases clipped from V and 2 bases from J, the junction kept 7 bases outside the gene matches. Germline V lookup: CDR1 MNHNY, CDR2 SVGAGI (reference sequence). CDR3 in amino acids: CASIVGQGGNQPQHF. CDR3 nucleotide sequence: TGTGCCAGCATCGTCGGACAGGGTGGCAATCAGCCCCAGCATTTT.

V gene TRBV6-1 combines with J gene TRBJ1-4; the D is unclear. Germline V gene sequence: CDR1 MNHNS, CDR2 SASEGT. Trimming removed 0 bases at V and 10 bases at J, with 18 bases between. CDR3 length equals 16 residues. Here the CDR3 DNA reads TGTGCCAGCAGTGAAGCGCTTCGGGGAATCGGGGTAAAACTGTTTTTT. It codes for CASSEALRGIGVKLFF.

CDR3 residues: CASEGRDNEQFF. The DNA of the CDR3 is TGTGCCAGCGAGGGCAGAGACAATGAGCAGTTCTTC. The chain links TRBV5-4 to TRBJ2-1; tentatively, D is TRBD2 (5 bases). This CDR3 contains 12 residues. V gave up 7 bases and J gave up 5 bases, with 10 bases separating them. CDR1 and CDR2 from the germline V gene are SGHNT and YYREEE (reference sequence).

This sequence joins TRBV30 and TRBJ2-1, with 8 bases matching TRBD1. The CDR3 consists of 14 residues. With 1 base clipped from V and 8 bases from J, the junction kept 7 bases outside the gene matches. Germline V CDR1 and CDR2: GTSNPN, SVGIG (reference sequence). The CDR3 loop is CAWSAARGHDEQFF. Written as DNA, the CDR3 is TGTGCCTGGAGTGCGGCCAGGGGGCATGATGAGCAGTTCTTC.

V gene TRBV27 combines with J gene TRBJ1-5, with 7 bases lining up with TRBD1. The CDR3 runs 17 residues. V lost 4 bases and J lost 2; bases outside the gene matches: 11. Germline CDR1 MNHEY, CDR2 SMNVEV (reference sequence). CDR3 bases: TGTGCCAGCAGTTCCAGTCAGGGGGTGTCGGGCAATCAGCCCCAGCATTTT. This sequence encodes CASSSSQGVSGNQPQHF.

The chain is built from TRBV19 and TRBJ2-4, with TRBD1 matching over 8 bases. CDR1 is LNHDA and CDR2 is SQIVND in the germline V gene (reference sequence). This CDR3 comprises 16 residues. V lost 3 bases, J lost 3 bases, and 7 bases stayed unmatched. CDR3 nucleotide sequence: TGTGCCAGTAGTATCGGGACAGGACAAGGCAAAAACATTCAGTACTTC. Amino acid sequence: CASSIGTGQGKNIQYF.

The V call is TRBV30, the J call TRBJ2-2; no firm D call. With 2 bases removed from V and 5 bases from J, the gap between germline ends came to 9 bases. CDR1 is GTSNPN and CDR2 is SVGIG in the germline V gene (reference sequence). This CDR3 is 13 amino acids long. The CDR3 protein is CAWSPELTGELFF. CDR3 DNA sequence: TGTGCCTGGAGTCCGGAGTTGACCGGGGAGCTGTTTTTT.

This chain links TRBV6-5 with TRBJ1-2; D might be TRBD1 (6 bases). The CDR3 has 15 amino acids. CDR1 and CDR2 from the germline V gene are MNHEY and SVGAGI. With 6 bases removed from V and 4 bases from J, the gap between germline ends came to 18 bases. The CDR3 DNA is TGTGCCAGCAGCACCACAGGGCTAGAGTTCTATGGCTACACCTTC. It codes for CASSTTGLEFYGYTF.

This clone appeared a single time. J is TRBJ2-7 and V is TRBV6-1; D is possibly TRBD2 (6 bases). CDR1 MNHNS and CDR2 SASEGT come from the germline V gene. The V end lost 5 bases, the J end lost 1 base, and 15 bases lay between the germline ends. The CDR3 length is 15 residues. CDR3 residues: CASSSRELTSYEQYF. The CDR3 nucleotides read TGTGCCAGCAGTTCCCGGGAGCTAACTTCCTACGAGCAGTACTTC.

CDR3 loop: CASSPPAQLAGELFF. As DNA, the CDR3 is TGTGCCAGCTCACCACCGGCCCAGTTGGCCGGGGAGCTGTTTTTT. The chain employs TRBV18 and TRBJ2-2; D remains ambiguous. Germline assignment: CDR1 KGHSH and CDR2 LQKENI. This CDR3 region has 15 residues. V gave up 0 bases and J gave up 6 bases, with 11 bases separating them.

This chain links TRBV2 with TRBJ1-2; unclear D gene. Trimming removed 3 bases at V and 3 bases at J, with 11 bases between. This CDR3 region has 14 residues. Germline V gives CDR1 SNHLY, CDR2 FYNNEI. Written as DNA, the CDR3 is TGTGCCAGCAGTGATGACGCGGGATACTATGGCTACACCTTC. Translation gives CASSDDAGYYGYTF.

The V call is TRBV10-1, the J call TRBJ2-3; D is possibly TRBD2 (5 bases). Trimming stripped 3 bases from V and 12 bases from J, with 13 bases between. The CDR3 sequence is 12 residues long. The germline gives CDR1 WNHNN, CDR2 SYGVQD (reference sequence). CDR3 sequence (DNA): TGCGCCAGCAGTGAAACGGCGGGTAATCAGTATTTT. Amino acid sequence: CASSETAGNQYF.

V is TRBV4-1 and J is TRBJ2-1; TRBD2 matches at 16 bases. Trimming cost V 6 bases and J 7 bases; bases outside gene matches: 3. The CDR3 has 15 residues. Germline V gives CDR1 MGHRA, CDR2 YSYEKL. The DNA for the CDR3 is TGCGCCAGCAGGGGACTAGCGGGGGGGCCGAATGAGCAGTTCTTC. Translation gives CASRGLAGGPNEQFF.

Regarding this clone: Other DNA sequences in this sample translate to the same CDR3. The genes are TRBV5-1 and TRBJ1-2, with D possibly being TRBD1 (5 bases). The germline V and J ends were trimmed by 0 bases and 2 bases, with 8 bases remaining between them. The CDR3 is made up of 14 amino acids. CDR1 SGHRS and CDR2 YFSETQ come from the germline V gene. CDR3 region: CASSLDPGNYGYTF. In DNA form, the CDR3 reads TGCGCCAGCAGCTTGGATCCAGGGAACTATGGCTACACCTTC.

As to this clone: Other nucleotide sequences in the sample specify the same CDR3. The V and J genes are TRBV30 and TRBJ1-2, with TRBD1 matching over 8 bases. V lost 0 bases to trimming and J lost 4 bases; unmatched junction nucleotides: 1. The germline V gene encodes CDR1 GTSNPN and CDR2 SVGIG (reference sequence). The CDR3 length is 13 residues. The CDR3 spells CAWSVQGGYGYTF. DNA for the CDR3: TGTGCCTGGAGTGTACAGGGGGGCTATGGCTACACCTTC.

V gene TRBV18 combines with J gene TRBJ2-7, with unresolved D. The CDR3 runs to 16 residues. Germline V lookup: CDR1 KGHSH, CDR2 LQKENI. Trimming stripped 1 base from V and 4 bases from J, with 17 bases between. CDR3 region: CASSPLRQRNSYEQYF. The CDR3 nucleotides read TGTGCCAGCTCACCACTCCGTCAAAGGAACTCGTACGAGCAGTACTTC.

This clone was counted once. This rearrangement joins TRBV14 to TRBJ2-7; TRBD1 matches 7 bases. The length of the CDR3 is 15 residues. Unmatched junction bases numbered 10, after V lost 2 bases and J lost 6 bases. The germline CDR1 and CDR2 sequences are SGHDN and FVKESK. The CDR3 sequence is CASSQLGQPVGEQYF. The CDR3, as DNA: TGTGCCAGCAGCCAATTGGGACAGCCAGTCGGCGAGCAGTACTTC. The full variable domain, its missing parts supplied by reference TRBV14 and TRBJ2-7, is EAGVTQFPSHSVIEKGQTVTLRCDPISGHDNLYWYRRVMGKEIKFLLHFVKESKQDESGMPNNRFLAERTGGTYSTLKVQPAELEDSGVYFCASSQLGQPVGEQYFGPGTRLTVT.

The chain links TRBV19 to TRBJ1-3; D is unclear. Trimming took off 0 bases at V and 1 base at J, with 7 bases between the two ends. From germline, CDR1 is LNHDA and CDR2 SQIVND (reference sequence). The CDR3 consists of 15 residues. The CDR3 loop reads CASSIDQRSGNTIYF. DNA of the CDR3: TGTGCCAGTAGTATAGATCAGCGGTCTGGAAACACCATATATTTT.